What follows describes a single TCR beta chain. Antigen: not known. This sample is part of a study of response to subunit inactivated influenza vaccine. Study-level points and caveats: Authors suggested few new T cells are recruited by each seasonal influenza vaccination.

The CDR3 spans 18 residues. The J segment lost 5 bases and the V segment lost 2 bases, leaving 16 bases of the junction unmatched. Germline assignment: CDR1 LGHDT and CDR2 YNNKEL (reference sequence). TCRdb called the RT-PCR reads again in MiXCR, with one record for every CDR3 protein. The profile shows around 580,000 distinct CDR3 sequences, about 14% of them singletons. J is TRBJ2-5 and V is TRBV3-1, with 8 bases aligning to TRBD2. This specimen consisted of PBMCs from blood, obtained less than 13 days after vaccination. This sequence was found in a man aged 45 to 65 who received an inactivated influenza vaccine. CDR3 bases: TGTGCCAGCAGCCAATGGGGACTAGACCAGCGCCCGTTTGAGACCCAGTACTTC. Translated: CASSQWGLDQRPFETQYF.